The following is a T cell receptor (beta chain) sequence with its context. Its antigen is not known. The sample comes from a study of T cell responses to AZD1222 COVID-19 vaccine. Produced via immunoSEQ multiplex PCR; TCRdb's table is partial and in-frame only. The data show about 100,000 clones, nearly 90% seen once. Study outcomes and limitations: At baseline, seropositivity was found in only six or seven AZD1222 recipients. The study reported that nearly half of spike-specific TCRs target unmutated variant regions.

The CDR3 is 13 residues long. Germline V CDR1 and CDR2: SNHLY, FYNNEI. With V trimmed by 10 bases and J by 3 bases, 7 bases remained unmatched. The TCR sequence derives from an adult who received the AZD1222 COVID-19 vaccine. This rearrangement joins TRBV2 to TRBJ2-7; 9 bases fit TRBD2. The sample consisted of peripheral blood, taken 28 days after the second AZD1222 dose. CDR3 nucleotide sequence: TGTGCCATCACCTCACTAGCGGGCTACGAGCAGTACTTC. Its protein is CAITSLAGYEQYF. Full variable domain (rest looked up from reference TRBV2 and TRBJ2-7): EPEVTQTPSHQVTQMGQEVILRCVPISNHLYFYWYRQILGQKVEFLVSFYNNEISEKSEIFDDQFSVERPDGSNFTLKIRSTKLEDSAMYFCAITSLAGYEQYFGPGTRLTVT.